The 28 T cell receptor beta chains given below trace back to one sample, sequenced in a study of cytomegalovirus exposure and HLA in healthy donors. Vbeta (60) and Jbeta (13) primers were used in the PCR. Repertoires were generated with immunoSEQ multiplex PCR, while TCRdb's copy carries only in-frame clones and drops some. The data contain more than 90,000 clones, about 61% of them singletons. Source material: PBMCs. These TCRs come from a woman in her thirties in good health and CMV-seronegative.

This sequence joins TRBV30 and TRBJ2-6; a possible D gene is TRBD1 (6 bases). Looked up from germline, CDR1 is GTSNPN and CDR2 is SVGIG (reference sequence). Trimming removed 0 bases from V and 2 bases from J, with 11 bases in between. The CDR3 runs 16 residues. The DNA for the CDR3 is TGTGCCTGGAGTGTATTCCCAGGGGCTGGGGCCAACGTCCTGACTTTC. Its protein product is CAWSVFPGAGANVLTF.

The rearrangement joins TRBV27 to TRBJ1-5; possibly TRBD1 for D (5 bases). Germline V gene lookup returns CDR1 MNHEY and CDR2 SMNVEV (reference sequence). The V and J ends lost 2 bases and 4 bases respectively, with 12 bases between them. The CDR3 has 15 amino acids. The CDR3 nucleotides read TGTGCCAGCAGTTTACAGCAGGGATGGAATCAGCCCCAGCATTTT. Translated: CASSLQQGWNQPQHF.

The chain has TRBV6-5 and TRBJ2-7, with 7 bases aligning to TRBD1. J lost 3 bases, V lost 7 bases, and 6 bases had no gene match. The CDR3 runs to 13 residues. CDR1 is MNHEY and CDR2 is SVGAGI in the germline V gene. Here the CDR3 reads CASNLRDSYEQYF. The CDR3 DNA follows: TGTGCCAGCAACCTCCGGGACAGCTACGAGCAGTACTTC.

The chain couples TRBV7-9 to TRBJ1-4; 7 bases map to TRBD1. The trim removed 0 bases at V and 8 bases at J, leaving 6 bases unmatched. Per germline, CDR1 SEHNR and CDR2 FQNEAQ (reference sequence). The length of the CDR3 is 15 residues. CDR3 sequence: CASSLAPGGMEKLFF. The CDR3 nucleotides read TGTGCCAGCAGCTTAGCACCAGGGGGGATGGAAAAACTGTTTTTT.

The CDR3 DNA reads as TGTGCCAGCAGCTTAGAGGGGGCAGGGTATGGCTACACCTTC. Residues: CASSLEGAGYGYTF. The genes are TRBV11-2 and TRBJ1-2; a weak D match, TRBD1 (6 bases). The CDR3 spans 14 residues. Trimming left V 0 bases short and J 5 bases short, with 10 bases between. Germline CDR1 is SGHAT and CDR2 is FQNNGV.

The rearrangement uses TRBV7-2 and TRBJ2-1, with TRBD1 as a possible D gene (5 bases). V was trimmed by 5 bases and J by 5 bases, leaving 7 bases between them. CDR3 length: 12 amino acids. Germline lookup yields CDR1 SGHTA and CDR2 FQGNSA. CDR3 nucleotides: TGTGCCAGCAGCGTCAGGGACAATGAGCAGTTCTTC. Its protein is CASSVRDNEQFF.

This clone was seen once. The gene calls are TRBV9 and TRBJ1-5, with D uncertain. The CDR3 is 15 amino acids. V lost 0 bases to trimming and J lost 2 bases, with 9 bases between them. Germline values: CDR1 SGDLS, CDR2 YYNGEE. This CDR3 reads CASSVGSTGNQPQHF. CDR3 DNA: TGTGCCAGCAGCGTAGGAAGTACTGGCAATCAGCCCCAGCATTTT.

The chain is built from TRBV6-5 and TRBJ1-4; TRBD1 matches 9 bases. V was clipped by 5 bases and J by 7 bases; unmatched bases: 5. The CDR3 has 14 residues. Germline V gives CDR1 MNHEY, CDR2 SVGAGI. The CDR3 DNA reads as TGTGCCAGCAGTGAAGGGACAGGGTTTGAAAAACTGTTTTTT. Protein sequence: CASSEGTGFEKLFF.

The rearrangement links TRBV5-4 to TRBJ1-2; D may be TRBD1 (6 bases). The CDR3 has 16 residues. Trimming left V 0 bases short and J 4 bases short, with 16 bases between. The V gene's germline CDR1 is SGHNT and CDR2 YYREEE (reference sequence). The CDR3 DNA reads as TGTGCCAGCAGCTTGGCGGCAGGGGAAAGTATCTATGGCTACACCTTC. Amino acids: CASSLAAGESIYGYTF.

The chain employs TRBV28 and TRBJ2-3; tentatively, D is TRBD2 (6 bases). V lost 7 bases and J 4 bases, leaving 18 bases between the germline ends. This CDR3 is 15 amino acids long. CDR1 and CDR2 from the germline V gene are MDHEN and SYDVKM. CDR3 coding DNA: TGTGCCAGCACCCGCCTAAGGTCGGGGGCAGATACGCAGTATTTT. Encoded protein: CASTRLRSGADTQYF. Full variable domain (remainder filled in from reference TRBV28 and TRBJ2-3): DVKVTQSSRYLVKRTGEKVFLECVQDMDHENMFWYRQDPGLGLRLIYFSYDVKMKEKGDIPEGYSVSREKKERFSLILESASTNQTSMYLCASTRLRSGADTQYFGPGTRLTVL.

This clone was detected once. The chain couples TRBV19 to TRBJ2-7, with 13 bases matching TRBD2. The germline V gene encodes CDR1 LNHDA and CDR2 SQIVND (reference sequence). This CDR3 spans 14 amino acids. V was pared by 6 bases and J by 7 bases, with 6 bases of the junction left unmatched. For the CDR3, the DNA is TGTGCCAGTAGCGGACTAGCGGGGGAGAGAGAGCAGTACTTC. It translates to CASSGLAGEREQYF.

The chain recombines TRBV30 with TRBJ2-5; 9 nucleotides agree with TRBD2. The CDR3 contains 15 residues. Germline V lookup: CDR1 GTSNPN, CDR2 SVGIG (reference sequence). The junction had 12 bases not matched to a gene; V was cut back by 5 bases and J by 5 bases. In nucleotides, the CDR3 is TGTGCCTGGTCTGGTAGCGGGAGAATTGGTGAGACCCAGTACTTC. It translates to CAWSGSGRIGETQYF.

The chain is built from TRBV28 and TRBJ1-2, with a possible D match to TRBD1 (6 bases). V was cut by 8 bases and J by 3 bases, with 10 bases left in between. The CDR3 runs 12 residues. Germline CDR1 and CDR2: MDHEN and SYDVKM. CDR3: CASEGGYYGYTF. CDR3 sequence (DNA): TGTGCCAGCGAGGGGGGGTACTATGGCTACACCTTC.

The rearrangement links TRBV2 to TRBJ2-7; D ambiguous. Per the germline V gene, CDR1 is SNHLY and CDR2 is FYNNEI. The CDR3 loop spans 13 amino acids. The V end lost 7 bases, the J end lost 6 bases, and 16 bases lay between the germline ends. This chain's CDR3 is CASTDQVFGEQYF. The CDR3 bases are TGTGCCAGCACAGACCAGGTATTCGGCGAGCAGTACTTC.

The CDR3 region is CSASGRETQYF. The DNA of the CDR3 is TGCAGTGCTAGCGGGAGGGAGACCCAGTACTTC. The chain recombines TRBV20-1 with TRBJ2-5; 7 positions agree with TRBD2. Germline values: CDR1 DFQATT, CDR2 SNEGSKA (reference sequence). After removal of 3 bases from V and 5 bases from J, the junction contained 0 bases not matched to a gene. The CDR3 is made up of 11 amino acids.

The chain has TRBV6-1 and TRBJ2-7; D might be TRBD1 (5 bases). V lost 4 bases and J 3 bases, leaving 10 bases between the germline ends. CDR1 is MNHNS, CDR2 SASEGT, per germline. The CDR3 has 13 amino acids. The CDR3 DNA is TGTGCCAGCAGTGTCAGGGTTTACTACGAGCAGTACTTC. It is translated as CASSVRVYYEQYF.

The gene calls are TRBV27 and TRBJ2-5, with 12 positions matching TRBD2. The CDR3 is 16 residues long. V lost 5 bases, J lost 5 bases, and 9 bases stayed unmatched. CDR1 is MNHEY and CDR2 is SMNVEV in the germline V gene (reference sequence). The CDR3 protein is CASSPRTSGNLETQYF. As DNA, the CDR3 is TGTGCCAGCAGTCCCCGGACTAGCGGGAACCTTGAGACCCAGTACTTC.

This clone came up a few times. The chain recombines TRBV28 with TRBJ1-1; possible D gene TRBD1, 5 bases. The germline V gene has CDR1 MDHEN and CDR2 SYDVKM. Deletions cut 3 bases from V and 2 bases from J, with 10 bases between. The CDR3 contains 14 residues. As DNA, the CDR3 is TGTGCCAGCAGTTTCCAGGGTGGTAACACTGAAGCTTTCTTT. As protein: CASSFQGGNTEAFF.

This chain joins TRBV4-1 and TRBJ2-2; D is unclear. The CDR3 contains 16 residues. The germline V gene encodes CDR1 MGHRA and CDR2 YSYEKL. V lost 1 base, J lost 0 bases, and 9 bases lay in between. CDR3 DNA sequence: TGCGCCAGCAGCCAAGGAACAGCCACGAACACCGGGGAGCTGTTTTTT. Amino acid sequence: CASSQGTATNTGELFF.

CDR3 in amino acids: CASSSRGTGNGYTF. CDR3 nucleotides: TGTGCCAGCAGTTCAAGGGGGACAGGGAATGGCTACACCTTC. This sequence joins TRBV27 and TRBJ1-2; 9 bases agree with TRBD1. The CDR3 totals 14 residues. Unmatched junction bases numbered 6, after V lost 4 bases and J lost 6 bases. The germline V gene has CDR1 MNHEY and CDR2 SMNVEV (reference sequence).

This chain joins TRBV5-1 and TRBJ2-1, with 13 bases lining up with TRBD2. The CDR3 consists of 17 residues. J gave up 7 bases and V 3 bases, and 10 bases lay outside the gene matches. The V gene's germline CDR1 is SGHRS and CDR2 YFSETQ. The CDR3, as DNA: TGCGCCAGCAGCTCTCAACCGACTAGCGGGAGGTCGAATGAGCAGTTCTTC. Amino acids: CASSSQPTSGRSNEQFF.

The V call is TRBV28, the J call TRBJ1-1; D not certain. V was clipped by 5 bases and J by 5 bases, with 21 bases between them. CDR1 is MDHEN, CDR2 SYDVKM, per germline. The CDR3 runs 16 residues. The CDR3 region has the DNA TGTGCCAGCAGTACCGGGCCACGGGGTCCCCGGACTGAAGCTTTCTTT. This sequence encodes CASSTGPRGPRTEAFF.

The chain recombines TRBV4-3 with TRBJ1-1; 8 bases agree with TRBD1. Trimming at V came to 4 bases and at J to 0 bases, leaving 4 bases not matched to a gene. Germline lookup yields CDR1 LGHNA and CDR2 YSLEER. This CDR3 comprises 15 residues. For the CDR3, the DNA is TGCGCCAGCAGCCTACAGGGGGTCATGAACACTGAAGCTTTCTTT. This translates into CASSLQGVMNTEAFF.

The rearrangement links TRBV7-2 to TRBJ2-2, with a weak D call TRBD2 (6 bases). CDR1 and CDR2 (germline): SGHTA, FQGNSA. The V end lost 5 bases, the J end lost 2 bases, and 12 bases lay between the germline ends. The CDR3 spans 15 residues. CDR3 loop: CASSPGDLNTGELFF. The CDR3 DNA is TGTGCCAGCAGCCCGGGAGACCTCAACACCGGGGAGCTGTTTTTT.

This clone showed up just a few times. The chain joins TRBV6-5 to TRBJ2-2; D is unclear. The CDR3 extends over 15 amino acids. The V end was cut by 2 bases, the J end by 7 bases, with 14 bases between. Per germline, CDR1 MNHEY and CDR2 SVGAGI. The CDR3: CASSYEIPPGGELFF. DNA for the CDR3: TGTGCCAGCAGTTACGAAATCCCCCCGGGCGGGGAGCTGTTTTTT.

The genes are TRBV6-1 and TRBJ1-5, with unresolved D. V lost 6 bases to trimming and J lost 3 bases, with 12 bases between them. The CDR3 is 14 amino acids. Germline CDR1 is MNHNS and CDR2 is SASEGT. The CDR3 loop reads CASRDGVTNQPQHF. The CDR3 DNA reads TGTGCCAGCAGGGACGGGGTGACCAATCAGCCCCAGCATTTT.

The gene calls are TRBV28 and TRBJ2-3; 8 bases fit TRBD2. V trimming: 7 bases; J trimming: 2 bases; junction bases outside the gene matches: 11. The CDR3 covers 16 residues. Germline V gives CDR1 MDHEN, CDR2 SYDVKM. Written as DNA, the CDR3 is TGTGCCAGCATCGGGGGGGATAGCGGGACCACAGATACGCAGTATTTT. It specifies CASIGGDSGTTDTQYF.

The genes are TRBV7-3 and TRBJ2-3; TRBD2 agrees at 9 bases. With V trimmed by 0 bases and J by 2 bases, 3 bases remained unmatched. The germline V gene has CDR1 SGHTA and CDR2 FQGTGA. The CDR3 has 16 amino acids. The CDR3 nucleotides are TGTGCCAGCAGCTTAACCCCGGGACTAGCCACAGATACGCAGTATTTT. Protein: CASSLTPGLATDTQYF. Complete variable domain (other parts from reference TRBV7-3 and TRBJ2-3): GAGVSQTPSNKVTEKGKYVELRCDPISGHTALYWYRQSLGQGPEFLIYFQGTGAADDSGLPNDRFFAVRPEGSVSTLKIQRTERGDSAVYLCASSLTPGLATDTQYFGPGTRLTVL.